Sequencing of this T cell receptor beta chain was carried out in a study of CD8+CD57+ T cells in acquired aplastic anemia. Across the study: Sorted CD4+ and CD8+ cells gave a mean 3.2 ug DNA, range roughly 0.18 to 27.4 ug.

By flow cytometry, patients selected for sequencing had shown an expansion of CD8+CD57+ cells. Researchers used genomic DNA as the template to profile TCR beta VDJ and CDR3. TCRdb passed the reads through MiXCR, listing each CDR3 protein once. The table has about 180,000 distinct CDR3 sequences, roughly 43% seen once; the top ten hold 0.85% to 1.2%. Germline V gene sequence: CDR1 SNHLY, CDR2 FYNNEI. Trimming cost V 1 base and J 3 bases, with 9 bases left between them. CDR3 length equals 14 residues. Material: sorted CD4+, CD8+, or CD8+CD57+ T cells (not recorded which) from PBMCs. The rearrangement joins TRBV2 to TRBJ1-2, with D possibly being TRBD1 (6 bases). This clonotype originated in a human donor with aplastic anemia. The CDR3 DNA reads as TGTGCCAGCAGTGAAGGCAGGGGAGACTATGGCTACACCTTC. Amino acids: CASSEGRGDYGYTF.